This T cell receptor beta chain was identified during a study of beta chain features in type 1 diabetes. The wider study: Patients were similar to healthy donors in age and gender (as well as in cell yields).

Sorted populations all exceeded 98% purity. This clone has just a few counts. The CDR3 has 15 residues. Per germline, CDR1 SQVTM and CDR2 ANQGSEA. The V gene end was trimmed by 4 bases and the J gene end by 11 bases; junction bases not matched to a gene: 16. As every portion of the isolated RNA was reverse transcribed, the sequencing read expressed TCRB transcripts. Method: immunoSEQ multiplex PCR; TCRdb's copy keeps in-frame clones and lacks some. The profile shows 860,000 or so clones, around a sixth of them singletons. Sequenced: naive CD4+ T cells from blood. The TCR was taken from a woman younger than 35 in good health. The V gene is TRBV29-1, the J gene TRBJ1-4; 7 bases agree with TRBD1. Here the CDR3 reads CSVGEGQPWSVKLFF. Here the CDR3 DNA reads TGCAGCGTTGGAGAGGGACAGCCCTGGAGTGTGAAACTGTTTTTT.